This T cell receptor beta chain was sequenced for a study of T cells in localized non-small cell lung cancer. This CDR3 is built from 15 residues. V gave up 2 bases and J gave up 6 bases; unmatched junction bases: 6. Germline loops: CDR1 SNHLY, CDR2 FYNNEI. The assay was immunoSEQ multiplex PCR, and TCRdb's table has in-frame clones only and misses some. The sample consists of 100,000 to 150,000 clones, around 90% of them appearing once. This chain uses TRBV2 with TRBJ2-1; TRBD1 aligns across 8 bases. The TCR originated in a female donor at least 60 years old with stage I lung adenocarcinoma. The input for sequencing was peripheral blood, taken before any cancer treatment. This chain's CDR3 is CASSELGTGLNEQFF. CDR3 coding DNA: TGTGCCAGCAGTGAACTAGGGACAGGTCTCAATGAGCAGTTCTTC.